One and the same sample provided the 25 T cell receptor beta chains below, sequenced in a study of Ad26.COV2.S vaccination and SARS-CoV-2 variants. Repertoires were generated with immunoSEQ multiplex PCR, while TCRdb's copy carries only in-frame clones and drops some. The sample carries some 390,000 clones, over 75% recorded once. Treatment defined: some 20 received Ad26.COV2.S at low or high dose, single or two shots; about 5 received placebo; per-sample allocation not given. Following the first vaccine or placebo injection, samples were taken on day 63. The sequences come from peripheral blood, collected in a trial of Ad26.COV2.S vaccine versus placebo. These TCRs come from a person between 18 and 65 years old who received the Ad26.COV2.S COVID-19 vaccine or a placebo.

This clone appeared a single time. The CDR3 nucleotides read TGTGCCAGCAGCCGGGGGAGGGACTACGAGCAGTACTTC. This encodes CASSRGRDYEQYF. The chain carries TRBV7-9 and TRBJ2-7, with 7 bases matching TRBD2. Trimming at V came to 5 bases and at J to 3 bases, leaving 4 bases not matched to a gene. CDR3 length: 13 residues. Germline CDR1 SEHNR, CDR2 FQNEAQ (reference sequence).

CDR3 amino acids: CASSPDLNEQFF. CDR3 nucleotides: TGTGCCAGCAGTCCCGATTTGAATGAGCAGTTCTTC. The chain has TRBV11-3 and TRBJ2-1, with D uncertain. The CDR3 sequence is 12 residues long. V was trimmed by 6 bases and J by 7 bases, leaving 10 bases between them. Germline loops: CDR1 SGHNT, CDR2 YENEEA.

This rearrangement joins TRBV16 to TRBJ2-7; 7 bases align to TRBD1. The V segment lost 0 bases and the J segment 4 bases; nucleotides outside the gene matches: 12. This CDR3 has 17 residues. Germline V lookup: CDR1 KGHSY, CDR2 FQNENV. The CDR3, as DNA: TGTGCCAGCAGCCAATCCCACCGGGACAGCGCCCGTTACGAGCAGTACTTC. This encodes CASSQSHRDSARYEQYF.

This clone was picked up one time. The CDR3 DNA reads as TGCGCCAGCAGCCTCGGATGGGGACAGGGGGAAGAGACCCAGTACTTC. As protein: CASSLGWGQGEETQYF. This chain joins TRBV4-1 and TRBJ2-5; 11 bases line up with TRBD1. Germline CDR1 and CDR2: MGHRA and YSYEKL. Trimming cost V 4 bases and J 3 bases; bases outside gene matches: 7. The CDR3 totals 16 residues.

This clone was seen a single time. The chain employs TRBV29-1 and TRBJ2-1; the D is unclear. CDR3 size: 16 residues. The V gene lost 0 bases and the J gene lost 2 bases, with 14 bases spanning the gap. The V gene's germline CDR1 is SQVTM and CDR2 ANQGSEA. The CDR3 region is CSVEDLLGAPYNEQFF. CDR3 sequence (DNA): TGCAGCGTTGAAGATCTTTTAGGAGCCCCCTACAATGAGCAGTTCTTC.

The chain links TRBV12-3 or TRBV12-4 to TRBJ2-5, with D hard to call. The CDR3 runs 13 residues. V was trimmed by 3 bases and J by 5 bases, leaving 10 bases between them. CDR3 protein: CASSLGIGETQYF. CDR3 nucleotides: TGTGCCAGCAGTTTGGGAATCGGGGAGACCCAGTACTTC.

CDR3 sequence reads: CACGRKGDSPLHF. For the CDR3, the DNA is TGTGCCTGTGGTAGAAAAGGGGATTCACCCCTCCACTTT. The gene calls are TRBV30 and TRBJ1-6; D may be TRBD1 (5 bases). This CDR3 contains 13 residues. Germline V gene data show CDR1 as GTSNPN and CDR2 as SVGIG (reference sequence). V lost 6 bases and J 8 bases, leaving 14 bases between the germline ends.

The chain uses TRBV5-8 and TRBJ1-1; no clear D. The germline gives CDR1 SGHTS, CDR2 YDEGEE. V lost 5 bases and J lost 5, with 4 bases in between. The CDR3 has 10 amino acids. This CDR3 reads CASRETEAFF. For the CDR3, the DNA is TGTGCCAGCAGGGAAACTGAAGCTTTCTTT.

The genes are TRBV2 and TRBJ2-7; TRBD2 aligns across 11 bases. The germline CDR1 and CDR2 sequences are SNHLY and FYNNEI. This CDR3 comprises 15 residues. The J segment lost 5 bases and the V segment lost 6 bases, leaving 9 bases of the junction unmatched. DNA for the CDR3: TGTGCCAGCAGACAACCTAGCGGGAGGAACCACGAGCAGTACTTC. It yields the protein CASRQPSGRNHEQYF.

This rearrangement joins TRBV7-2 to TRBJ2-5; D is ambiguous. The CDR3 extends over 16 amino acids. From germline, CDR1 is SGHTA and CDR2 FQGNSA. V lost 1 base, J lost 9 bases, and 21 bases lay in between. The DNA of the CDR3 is TGTGCCAGCAGCTTAGATGTATGGGCCTTGGAAGGGTCCCAGTACTTC. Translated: CASSLDVWALEGSQYF.

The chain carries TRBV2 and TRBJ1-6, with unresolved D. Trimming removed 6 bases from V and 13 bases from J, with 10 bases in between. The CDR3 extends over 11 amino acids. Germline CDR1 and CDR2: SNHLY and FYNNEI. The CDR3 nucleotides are TGTGCCAGCAGGGACCTGGGTCCCCTCCACTTT. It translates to CASRDLGPLHF.

The CDR3 protein is CASSAQQGNTEAFF. The CDR3 DNA is TGCGCCAGCAGCGCACAACAGGGGAACACTGAAGCTTTCTTT. This sequence joins TRBV5-1 and TRBJ1-1; possibly TRBD1 for D (6 bases). This CDR3 comprises 14 residues. From germline, CDR1 is SGHRS and CDR2 YFSETQ. V was pared by 4 bases and J by 1 base, with 11 bases between.

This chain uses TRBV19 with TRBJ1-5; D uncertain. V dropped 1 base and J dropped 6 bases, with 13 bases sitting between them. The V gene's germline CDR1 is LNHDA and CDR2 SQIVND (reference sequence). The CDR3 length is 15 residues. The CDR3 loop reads CASSIVAVGSQPQHF. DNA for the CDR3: TGTGCCAGTAGTATAGTTGCCGTCGGCAGTCAGCCCCAGCATTTT.

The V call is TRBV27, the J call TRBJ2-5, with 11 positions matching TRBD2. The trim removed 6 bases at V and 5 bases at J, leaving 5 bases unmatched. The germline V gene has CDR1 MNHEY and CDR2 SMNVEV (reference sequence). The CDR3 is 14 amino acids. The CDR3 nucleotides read TGTGCCAGCAGCCTAGCGGGAGGCGGGGAGACCCAGTACTTC. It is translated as CASSLAGGGETQYF.

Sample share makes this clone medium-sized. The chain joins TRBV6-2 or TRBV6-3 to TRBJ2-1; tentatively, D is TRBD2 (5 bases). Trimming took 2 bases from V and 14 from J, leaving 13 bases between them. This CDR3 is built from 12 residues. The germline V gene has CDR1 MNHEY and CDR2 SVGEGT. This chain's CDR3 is CASSYDRDSKFF. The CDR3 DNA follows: TGTGCCAGCAGTTACGACCGGGATAGTAAGTTCTTC.

The CDR3 here is CASSQGTVSGNTIYF. The CDR3 DNA reads as TGTGCCAGCAGCCAAGGGACAGTCTCTGGAAACACCATATATTTT. The chain is built from TRBV4-2 and TRBJ1-3; possibly TRBD1 for D (6 bases). The CDR3 loop spans 15 amino acids. Germline V lookup: CDR1 LGHNA, CDR2 YNFKEQ. V dropped 1 base and J dropped 0 bases, with 7 bases sitting between them.

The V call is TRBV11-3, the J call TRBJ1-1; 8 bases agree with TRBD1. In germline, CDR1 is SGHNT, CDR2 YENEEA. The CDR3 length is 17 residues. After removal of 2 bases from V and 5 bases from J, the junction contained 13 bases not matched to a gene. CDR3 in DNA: TGTGCCAGCAGCTTAATTATTCAGGGGGCCCTAACAACTGAAGCTTTCTTT. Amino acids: CASSLIIQGALTTEAFF. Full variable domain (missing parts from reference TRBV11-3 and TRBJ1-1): EAGVVQSPRYKIIEKKQPVAFWCNPISGHNTLYWYLQNLGQGPELLIRYENEEAVDDSQLPKDRFSAERLKGVDSTLKIQPAELGDSAVYLCASSLIIQGALTTEAFFGQGTRLTVV.

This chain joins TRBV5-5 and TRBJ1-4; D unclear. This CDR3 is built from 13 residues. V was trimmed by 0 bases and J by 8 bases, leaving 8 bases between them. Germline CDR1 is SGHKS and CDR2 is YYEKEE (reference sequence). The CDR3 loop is CASSLASTEKLFF. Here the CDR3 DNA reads TGTGCCAGCAGCTTGGCGTCGACAGAAAAACTGTTTTTT.

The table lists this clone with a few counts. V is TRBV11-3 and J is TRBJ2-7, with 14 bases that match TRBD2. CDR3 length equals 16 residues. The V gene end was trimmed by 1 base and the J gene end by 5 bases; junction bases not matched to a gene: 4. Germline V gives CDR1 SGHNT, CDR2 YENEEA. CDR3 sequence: CASSLGGLAGEDEQYF. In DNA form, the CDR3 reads TGTGCCAGCAGCTTAGGGGGACTAGCGGGAGAGGACGAGCAGTACTTC.

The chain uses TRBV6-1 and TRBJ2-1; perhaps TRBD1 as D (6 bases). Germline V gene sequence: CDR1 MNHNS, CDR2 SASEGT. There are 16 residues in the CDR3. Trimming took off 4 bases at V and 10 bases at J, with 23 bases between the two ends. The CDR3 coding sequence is TGTGCCAGCAGTGGGGGGCGTCCGGGCACCCCAGGGGAGCAGTTCTTC. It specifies CASSGGRPGTPGEQFF.

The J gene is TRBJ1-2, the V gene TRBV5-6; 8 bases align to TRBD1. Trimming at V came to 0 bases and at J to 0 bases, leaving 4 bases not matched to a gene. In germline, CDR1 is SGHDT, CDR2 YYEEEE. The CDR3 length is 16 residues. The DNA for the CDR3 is TGTGCCAGCAGCTTGGAACAGGGGGTATCTAACTATGGCTACACCTTC. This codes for CASSLEQGVSNYGYTF.

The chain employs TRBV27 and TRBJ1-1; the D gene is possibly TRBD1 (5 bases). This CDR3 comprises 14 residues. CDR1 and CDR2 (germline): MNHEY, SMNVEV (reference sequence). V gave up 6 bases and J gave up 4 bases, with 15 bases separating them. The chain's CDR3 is CASRRHDGATEAFF. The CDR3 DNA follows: TGTGCCAGCAGAAGACACGATGGGGCCACTGAAGCTTTCTTT.

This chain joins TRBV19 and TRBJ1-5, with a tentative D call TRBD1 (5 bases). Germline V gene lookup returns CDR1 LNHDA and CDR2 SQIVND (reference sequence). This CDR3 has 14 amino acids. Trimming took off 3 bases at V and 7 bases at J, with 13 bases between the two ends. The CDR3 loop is CASSISQGRQPQHF. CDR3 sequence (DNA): TGTGCCAGTAGTATTAGCCAGGGAAGGCAGCCCCAGCATTTT.

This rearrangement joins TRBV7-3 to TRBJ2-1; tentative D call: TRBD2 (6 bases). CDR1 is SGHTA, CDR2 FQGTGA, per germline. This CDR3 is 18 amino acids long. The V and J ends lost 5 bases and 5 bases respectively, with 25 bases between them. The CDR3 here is CASSPTGTTRRLDNEQFF. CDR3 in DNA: TGTGCCAGCAGCCCTACTGGGACCACGAGGAGACTAGACAATGAGCAGTTCTTC.

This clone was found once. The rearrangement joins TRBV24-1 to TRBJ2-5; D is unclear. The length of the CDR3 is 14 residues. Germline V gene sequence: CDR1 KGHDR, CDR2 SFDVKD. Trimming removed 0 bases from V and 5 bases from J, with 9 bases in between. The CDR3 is CATSDLRVPETQYF. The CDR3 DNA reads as TGTGCCACCAGTGATTTGCGGGTCCCGGAGACCCAGTACTTC.